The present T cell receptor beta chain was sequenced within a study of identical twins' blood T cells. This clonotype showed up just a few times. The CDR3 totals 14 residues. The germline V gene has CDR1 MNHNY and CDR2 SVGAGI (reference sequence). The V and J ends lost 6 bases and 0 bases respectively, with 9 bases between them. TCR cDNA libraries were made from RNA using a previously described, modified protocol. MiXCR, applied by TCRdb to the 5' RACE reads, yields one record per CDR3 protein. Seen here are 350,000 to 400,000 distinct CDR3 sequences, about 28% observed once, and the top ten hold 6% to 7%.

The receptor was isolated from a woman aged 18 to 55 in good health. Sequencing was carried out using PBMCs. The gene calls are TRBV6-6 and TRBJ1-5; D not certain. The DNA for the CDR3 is TGTGCCAGCAGCAACGGGGATAGCAATCAGCCCCAGCATTTT. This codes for CASSNGDSNQPQHF.